Below, one T cell receptor beta chain is given with its context. This clone has a handful of counts. No antigen is known for it. Base-call qualities are not available, and no considerably larger clone is one nucleotide away. The data were obtained in a study of blood T cell repertoires in COVID-19 (dated by TCRdb to about 2020). For context, the study as a whole: Samples covering the acute and convalescent phases of COVID-19 were provided by collaborators in the United States, Italy and Spain. The prospective study material was composed of cDNA or gDNA derived from T cells, B-cell-depleted T cells, or PBMCs. Samples came from the ongoing ImmuneRACE study (first 160 participants) plus 1,254 subjects from 6 global collaborators. Where HLA class I and class II types were available, the types were taken from metadata supplied by the sample provider, not from assay-based typing. The repertoires were made available in a free public database intended to serve as a resource for research on the immune response to SARS-CoV-2. Sample metadata almost always included a de-identified subject ID, COVID-19 status, age in years and sex. Subjects who had been exposed to COVID-19, were actively infected with it, or had recovered from it provided the deeply sampled blood TCRbeta repertoires that made up the dataset. General conclusions and limits of the study: Clinical and demographic metadata were provided uncurated, with the amount varying by source and participant.

The CDR3 goes from the cysteine to the phenylalanine over 14 residues. The only DNA kept is the CDR3, 42 bases in frame from the first base. Reading the germline V gene gives CDR1 MDHEN and CDR2 SYDVKM. V lost 6 bases and J lost 0 bases, and the count of bases not matched to a germline gene is 3. The immunoSEQ Assay, a bias-controlled multiplex PCR, was used to amplify TCRbeta CDR3 regions from genomic DNA. Per the authors' processing: Within the assay, amplification of reference gene primers was used to estimate how many nucleated cells each sample contained. To quantify the absolute abundance of each unique TCRbeta CDR3 rearrangement, sequence reads were collapsed and filtered. For each sample, productive Simpson clonality was calculated by taking the square root of Simpson's diversity index across productive rearrangements. Held by TCRdb, this immuneACCESS table contains in-frame sequences only and omits some clones. Under half of the omission traces to an unresolved V gene where checked; the cause of the rest is unknown. That table gives V, J and clone size, and the DNA gave D and trimming. The sample table holds 140,000 to 150,000 clones, of which more than 75% were seen once. The ten largest clones add up to roughly 13% of the sample.

Whole blood was collected in K2EDTA tubes by collaborating institutions according to the institutions' own protocols. For TCRbeta analysis, collaborators shipped samples in one of three forms: frozen whole blood, isolated PBMCs, or DNA extracted from either of those sample types. The rearranged segments are TRBV28 and TRBJ1-2; TRBD1 matches 8 bases in the middle. Sequencing was performed on peripheral blood. This clonotype was obtained from a man between 60 and 75 years old with active or convalescent COVID-19. CDR3 sequence: CASRQGVTNYGYTF. In nucleotides, the sequence is TGTGCCAGCAGACAGGGGGTGACTAACTATGGCTACACCTTC.